This TCR beta chain stems from a study of technical replicates of blood from a few donors. This CDR3 spans 15 amino acids. CDR1 and CDR2 (germline): SGHNT, YYREEE (reference sequence). The J segment lost 7 bases and the V segment lost 7 bases, leaving 14 bases of the junction unmatched. Libraries were prepared by immunoSEQ multiplex PCR; TCRdb keeps only in-frame clonotypes and omits some of them. The sample includes some 70,000 clones, roughly 92% of them seen just once. Material: PBMCs. The clonotype originates from a human donor in good health. Some clones in this sample may be carry-over from other donors' samples. This rearrangement joins TRBV5-4 to TRBJ2-5; 9 positions match TRBD2. The CDR3 sequence is CASHNPSGVTGTQYF. CDR3 in DNA: TGTGCCAGCCACAATCCTAGCGGGGTGACGGGGACCCAGTACTTC.